These 29 T cell receptor beta chains were sequenced from one sample in a study of neurological immune-mediated disorders. Documented time point: longitudinal time-point 3. One entry per CDR3 protein results from TCRdb running MiXCR on the 5' RACE reads. The sample contains fewer than 85,000 distinct CDR3 sequences, about 4.5% of which appear only once. Sequencing input: PBMCs. The receptors come from a woman aged 60-75 years with multiple sclerosis.

This clonotype was recorded many times. The chain links TRBV20-1 to TRBJ2-5; 10 nucleotides match TRBD1. The CDR3 covers 14 residues. Germline values: CDR1 DFQATT, CDR2 SNEGSKA (reference sequence). J lost 5 bases, V lost 0 bases, and 3 bases had no gene match. In nucleotides, the CDR3 is TGCAGTGCTAGAGATGGGGGACAGGGGGAGACCCAGTACTTC. Residues: CSARDGGQGETQYF.

This clonotype was detected ten times or more. The gene calls are TRBV4-1 and TRBJ1-3; D is possibly TRBD1 (5 bases). The CDR3 sequence is 15 residues long. Germline V gene lookup returns CDR1 MGHRA and CDR2 YSYEKL. Trimming cost V 1 base and J 4 bases, with 11 bases left between them. The CDR3 DNA reads as TGCGCCAGCAGCCAAGTGGGTAGGGACGGAAACACCATATATTTT. It translates to CASSQVGRDGNTIYF.

The rearrangement joins TRBV11-2 to TRBJ1-1, with unresolved D. Germline lookup yields CDR1 SGHAT and CDR2 FQNNGV. The CDR3 has 12 residues. Trimming took 1 base from V and 5 from J, leaving 5 bases between them. The CDR3 region is CASSLAGTEAFF. The CDR3 DNA reads as TGTGCCAGCAGCTTAGCGGGAACTGAAGCTTTCTTT.

This clonotype was seen at least ten times. V and J are TRBV12-3 or TRBV12-4 and TRBJ2-2; D remains ambiguous. CDR3 length: 16 amino acids. With 1 base removed from V and 1 base from J, the gap between germline ends came to 10 bases. The chain's CDR3 is CASSLGLRKNTGELFF. In DNA form, the CDR3 reads TGTGCCAGCAGTTTAGGCTTACGGAAGAACACCGGGGAGCTGTTTTTT.

Many counts were recorded for this clonotype. V usage is TRBV7-6 and J usage is TRBJ2-1; 7 bases fit TRBD1. The CDR3 has 14 amino acids. The J segment lost 5 bases and the V segment lost 10 bases, leaving 11 bases of the junction unmatched. Germline V gene sequence: CDR1 SGHVS, CDR2 FNYEAQ. The CDR3 region is CATQPGTAHNEQFF. CDR3 DNA: TGTGCCACCCAGCCCGGGACAGCCCACAATGAGCAGTTCTTC.

This clonotype was found a few times. The chain is built from TRBV19 and TRBJ2-1; 8 bases are shared with TRBD2. CDR1 is LNHDA, CDR2 SQIVND, per germline (reference sequence). The V segment lost 7 bases and the J segment 13 bases; nucleotides outside the gene matches: 12. The CDR3 is 13 amino acids. In nucleotides, the CDR3 is TGTGCCAGTACCGAAGCACGGGGGGGTCCTCAGTTCTTC. This codes for CASTEARGGPQFF.

This clonotype showed up many times. The genes are TRBV5-1 and TRBJ2-3; 7 nucleotides agree with TRBD1. The CDR3 runs 16 residues. V lost 0 bases to trimming and J lost 4 bases; unmatched junction nucleotides: 8. CDR1 is SGHRS, CDR2 YFSETQ, per germline. The CDR3 nucleotides read TGCGCCAGCAGCTTGGGACAGGGCAATGGAGCAGATACGCAGTATTTT. Residues: CASSLGQGNGADTQYF.

This clonotype was found many times. The J gene is TRBJ2-6, the V gene TRBV5-1; D gene uncertain. Germline lookup yields CDR1 SGHRS and CDR2 YFSETQ. V was pared by 6 bases and J by 0 bases, with 10 bases between. The CDR3 runs 15 residues. The CDR3 nucleotides are TGCGCCAGCACCTTCGTGAGCTCTGGGGCCAACGTCCTGACTTTC. This sequence encodes CASTFVSSGANVLTF.

This clonotype has at least ten counts. The chain employs TRBV5-1 and TRBJ2-1, with 7 bases fitting TRBD1. CDR3 size: 13 residues. V gave up 3 bases and J gave up 7 bases; unmatched junction bases: 4. CDR1 is SGHRS, CDR2 YFSETQ, per germline. DNA of the CDR3: TGCGCCAGCAGCTGGGCACAGGGGAATGAGCAGTTCTTC. Its protein product is CASSWAQGNEQFF.

In its sample, this clonotype was seen a few times. V and J are TRBV30 and TRBJ1-5, with a weak D call TRBD1 (5 bases). Trimming removed 0 bases at V and 0 bases at J, with 12 bases between. This CDR3 has 16 residues. Germline values: CDR1 GTSNPN, CDR2 SVGIG (reference sequence). CDR3 sequence (DNA): TGTGCCTGGAGTGTAGGGTGGGGGAATAGCAATCAGCCCCAGCATTTT. As protein: CAWSVGWGNSNQPQHF.

The table lists this clonotype with many counts. The CDR3 here is CASSSQRREGNTQYF. In nucleotides, the CDR3 is TGCGCCAGCAGCTCCCAAAGGCGGGAAGGAAATACGCAGTATTTT. The chain recombines TRBV5-1 with TRBJ2-3, with TRBD2 as a possible D gene (6 bases). CDR3 length: 15 amino acids. CDR1 and CDR2 (germline): SGHRS, YFSETQ. V was shortened by 3 bases and J by 7 bases, with 18 bases between the two germline ends. Full variable domain (outside the CDR3, taken from reference TRBV5-1 and TRBJ2-3): KAGVTQTPRYLIKTRGQQVTLSCSPISGHRSVSWYQQTPGQGLQFLFEYFSETQRNKGNFPGRFSGRQFSNSRSEMNVSTLELGDSALYLCASSSQRREGNTQYFGPGTRLTVL.

This clonotype was picked up many times. V gene TRBV9 combines with J gene TRBJ2-1; TRBD2 matches at 9 bases. V shed 0 bases and J 9 bases; nucleotides not matched to a gene: 10. The CDR3 is 16 amino acids. Germline CDR1 is SGDLS and CDR2 is YYNGEE. CDR3 region: CASSVGGLAGIGEQFF. The CDR3 DNA sequence: TGTGCCAGCAGCGTAGGTGGGCTAGCGGGAATCGGTGAGCAGTTCTTC.

This clonotype has at least ten counts. The rearrangement joins TRBV5-1 to TRBJ1-2; D may be TRBD1 (5 bases). CDR1 is SGHRS, CDR2 YFSETQ, per germline. This CDR3 comprises 13 residues. Trimming removed 3 bases at V and 8 bases at J, with 14 bases between. CDR3 amino acids: CASSSEGFYGYTF. The CDR3 DNA is TGCGCCAGCAGCTCGGAGGGGTTCTACGGCTACACCTTC.

Many counts were recorded for this clonotype. This chain links TRBV20-1 with TRBJ1-1; D may be TRBD1 (5 bases). CDR3 length equals 15 residues. In germline, CDR1 is DFQATT, CDR2 SNEGSKA (reference sequence). V was shortened by 0 bases and J by 8 bases, with 19 bases between the two germline ends. The CDR3 loop reads CSARDYRGGPPEAFF. CDR3 nucleotide sequence: TGCAGTGCTAGAGATTACCGGGGCGGACCCCCCGAAGCTTTCTTT.

Ten or more counts support this clonotype. The chain combines TRBV7-9 with TRBJ1-2; no firm D call. CDR3 length: 13 residues. CDR1 and CDR2 (germline): SEHNR, FQNEAQ (reference sequence). V lost 7 bases to trimming and J lost 8 bases, with 17 bases between them. CDR3 sequence (DNA): TGTGCCAGCAAGAGGGAAGTGATTGGCGGCTACACCTTC. Residues: CASKREVIGGYTF.

Only a few counts were recorded for this clonotype. The gene calls are TRBV2 and TRBJ1-3; weak D call: TRBD1 (6 bases). The germline V and J ends were trimmed by 6 bases and 4 bases, with 22 bases remaining between them. Germline lookup yields CDR1 SNHLY and CDR2 FYNNEI. The CDR3 contains 17 residues. CDR3 in amino acids: CASRYLGGGTSGNTIYF. The CDR3 DNA follows: TGTGCCAGCAGATACCTAGGGGGGGGGACCTCCGGAAACACCATATATTTT.

At least ten counts were recorded for this clonotype. The CDR3 is CASSQDAGQGARTEAFF. As DNA, the CDR3 is TGTGCCAGCAGCCAAGATGCGGGACAGGGGGCCCGGACTGAAGCTTTCTTT. The V call is TRBV4-2, the J call TRBJ1-1; 12 bases align to TRBD1. The length of the CDR3 is 17 residues. After removal of 0 bases from V and 5 bases from J, the junction contained 7 bases not matched to a gene. CDR1 is LGHNA, CDR2 YNFKEQ, per germline.

This clonotype was picked up many times. The J gene is TRBJ2-7, the V gene TRBV28; D gene unclear. Germline assignment: CDR1 MDHEN and CDR2 SYDVKM. The ends were cut back, 4 bases at V and 4 bases at J, with 11 bases in the middle. The CDR3 is 13 residues long. In DNA, the CDR3 is TGTGCCAGCAGTTCCCCAAATCCTTACGAGCAGTACTTC. Protein: CASSSPNPYEQYF.

This clonotype was recorded many times. This chain uses TRBV7-9 with TRBJ1-1; TRBD1 agrees at 8 bases. The V gene end was trimmed by 4 bases and the J gene end by 1 base; junction bases not matched to a gene: 8. CDR1 and CDR2 (germline): SEHNR, FQNEAQ (reference sequence). The CDR3 has 16 amino acids. DNA of the CDR3: TGTGCCAGCAGCTCGAGGCAGGGGGCCCCGAACACTGAAGCTTTCTTT. Protein product: CASSSRQGAPNTEAFF.

As regards this clonotype: With a much larger clone just one base away, this may be a read error. The chain employs TRBV5-1 and TRBJ2-3; D possibly uses TRBD1 or TRBD2 (5 bases each). The CDR3 contains 14 residues. The germline V and J ends were trimmed by 3 bases and 4 bases, with 12 bases remaining between them. Germline V CDR1 and CDR2: SGHRS, YFSETQ. The CDR3, as DNA: TGCGCCAGCAGCTCAAATCTGGGGGCAGATACGCAGTATTTT. Translated, it gives CASSSNLGADTQYF. The full variable domain, its missing parts supplied by reference TRBV5-1 and TRBJ2-3, is KAGVTQTPRYLIKTRGQQVTLSCSPISGHRSVSWYQQTPGQGLQFLFEYFSETQRNKGNFPGRFSGRQFSNSRSEMNVSTLELGDSALYLCASSSNLGADTQYFGPGTRLTVL.

On this clonotype: A much larger clone differs by one base, so this may be a read error. The chain carries TRBV20-1 and TRBJ1-1, with D possibly matching TRBD1 (6 bases). CDR1 DFQATT and CDR2 SNEGSKA come from the germline V gene (reference sequence). The CDR3 is made up of 13 amino acids. CDR3 sequence (DNA): TGCAGCTCACTCCTATTGGGGGCCACTGAAGCTTTCTTT. This encodes CSSLLLGATEAFF.

This clonotype was counted ten times or more. The J gene is TRBJ2-5, the V gene TRBV18; TRBD2 aligns across 9 bases. The CDR3 spans 14 residues. Germline V gives CDR1 KGHSH, CDR2 LQKENI. The V gene end was trimmed by 3 bases and the J gene end by 4 bases; junction bases not matched to a gene: 3. The DNA for the CDR3 is TGTGCCAGCTCACCGGAGACTAGCGGAGAGACCCAGTACTTC. Translated, it gives CASSPETSGETQYF.

This clonotype was counted many times. The genes are TRBV11-2 and TRBJ2-5; possibly TRBD1 for D (6 bases). The germline V gene encodes CDR1 SGHAT and CDR2 FQNNGV. The CDR3 consists of 15 residues. The V end lost 2 bases, the J end lost 4 bases, and 14 bases lay between the germline ends. CDR3 bases: TGTGCCAGCAGCTTAAACAGGGCCGGATCAGAGACCCAGTACTTC. It yields the protein CASSLNRAGSETQYF.

There are many counts of this clonotype. The genes are TRBV9 and TRBJ2-7; 9 nucleotides align to TRBD1. Germline V CDR1 and CDR2: SGDLS, YYNGEE. The CDR3 is made up of 15 amino acids. Trimming removed 3 bases from V and 2 bases from J; junction bases left unmatched: 6. CDR3 DNA: TGTGCCAGCAGCGCCGCCGGGACAGGGACCTACGAGCAGTACTTC. Translation: CASSAAGTGTYEQYF. Variable domain in full (rest from reference TRBV9 and TRBJ2-7): DSGVTQTPKHLITATGQRVTLRCSPRSGDLSVYWYQQSLDQGLQFLIQYYNGEERAKGNILERFSAQQFPDLHSELNLSSLELGDSALYFCASSAAGTGTYEQYFGPGTRLTVT.

At least ten counts were recorded for this clonotype. The chain has TRBV20-1 and TRBJ1-5; no firm D call. Germline V CDR1 and CDR2: DFQATT, SNEGSKA (reference sequence). V lost 6 bases and J 0 bases, leaving 12 bases between the germline ends. CDR3 length equals 14 residues. This CDR3 reads CSARTEYSNQPQHF. In DNA, the CDR3 is TGCAGTGCCCGTACAGAGTATAGCAATCAGCCCCAGCATTTT.

The table lists this clonotype with many counts. This chain uses TRBV5-1 with TRBJ1-1; 11 nucleotides agree with TRBD1. The CDR3 extends over 14 amino acids. Unmatched junction bases numbered 5, after V lost 4 bases and J lost 6 bases. Germline V gene data show CDR1 as SGHRS and CDR2 as YFSETQ. In DNA, the CDR3 is TGCGCCAGCAGCCGAACGGGACAGGGGGCTGAAGCTTTCTTT. Encoded protein: CASSRTGQGAEAFF.

This clonotype was seen repeatedly, ten times or more. This sequence joins TRBV7-9 and TRBJ2-7; D may be TRBD1 (6 bases). Deletions cut 5 bases from V and 2 bases from J, with 10 bases between. Germline CDR1 is SEHNR and CDR2 is FQNEAQ (reference sequence). The CDR3 is 13 amino acids. Here the CDR3 reads CASSKGQTYEQYF. The DNA of the CDR3 is TGTGCCAGCAGCAAGGGACAAACCTACGAGCAGTACTTC.

This clonotype was recorded many times. The chain has TRBV5-1 and TRBJ2-6; D might be TRBD1 (6 bases). CDR1 is SGHRS and CDR2 is YFSETQ in the germline V gene. The CDR3 loop spans 15 amino acids. Trimming removed 0 bases at V and 2 bases at J, with 6 bases between. This chain's CDR3 is CASSLGGPGANVLTF. Written as DNA, the CDR3 is TGCGCCAGCAGCTTGGGGGGGCCTGGGGCCAACGTCCTGACTTTC.

This clonotype was found many times. The chain joins TRBV5-6 to TRBJ2-3; 7 bases map to TRBD1. This CDR3 has 15 residues. In germline, CDR1 is SGHDT, CDR2 YYEEEE. The ends lost 4 bases at V and 2 bases at J; junction bases unmatched: 7. CDR3 protein: CASSPRDSLTDTQYF. In DNA form, the CDR3 reads TGTGCCAGCAGCCCCCGGGACAGCCTCACAGATACGCAGTATTTT.